There are many counts of the clone carrying this TCR beta chain. The antigen remains undetermined. Time point described: sample taken at primary tumor resection. Whole RNA, which was extracted from tumor, nontumor lung tissue or frozen PBMC, was sequenced without any cell sorting. Trimming removed 0 bases at V and 2 bases at J, with 14 bases between. The CDR3 has 16 amino acids. From germline, CDR1 is SGHRS and CDR2 YFSETQ. The presence of a unique molecular identifier marked each TCR cDNA molecule. TCRdb itself ran the 5' RACE reads through MiXCR, one entry per CDR3 protein. The table has tens of thousands of distinct CDR3 sequences, less than 5% seen once; the top ten hold roughly 9.9%. This entry belongs to a study of spatial heterogeneity in lung cancer. Study context: Detected sequences consistently included more beta-chain ones than alpha-chain ones.

Study-level findings and limits: Within tumors, counts of expanded alpha and beta TCRs tracked tumor mutation counts. Ubiquitous and regional nonsynonymous mutation counts were tracked by ubiquitous and regional expanded TCR counts, respectively.

Specimen: lung tumor tissue, collected at surgery. The source is a male donor with early-stage non-small cell lung cancer. The chain combines TRBV5-1 with TRBJ2-5, with D perhaps TRBD1 (5 bases). The CDR3 nucleotides read TGCGCCAGCAGCTTGGGTGGGGCGAGCCTACAAGAGACCCAGTACTTC. Residues: CASSLGGASLQETQYF.